This TCR beta chain came from a study of blood T cell repertoires in COVID-19. Background on the study: The United States, Italy and Spain were the sources of the acute and convalescent COVID-19 samples. PBMCs, B-cell-depleted T cells, or T cells provided the cDNA or gDNA that made up the material.

Original processing methods: Reference gene primers were amplified, and this amplification served to estimate nucleated cell counts. Libraries were prepared by immunoSEQ multiplex PCR; TCRdb keeps only in-frame clonotypes and omits some of them. V and J calls and clone size come straight from that table; D and trimming were deduced from the DNA. Of about 180,000 clones listed, more than 75% are singletons. The germline V gene has CDR1 KGHDR and CDR2 SFDVKD. With 4 bases removed from V and 4 bases from J, the gap between germline ends came to 17 bases. The CDR3 runs to 16 residues. A Seattle source enrolled patients during active infection and followed them longitudinally.

The chain recombines TRBV24-1 with TRBJ2-3; possible D gene TRBD2, 6 bases. The sequenced sample was peripheral blood. This sequence originates from a person between 65 and 80 years old with COVID-19, enrolled during active disease. CDR3 amino acids: CATSDRGTLRPDTQYF. The CDR3 DNA reads as TGTGCCACCAGTGACCGAGGGACTCTAAGGCCAGATACGCAGTATTTT.